The 28 T cell receptor beta chains listed next were all sequenced from one sample in a study of CD8 T cells in ankylosing spondylitis. TCRdb analysed the 5' RACE reads with MiXCR anew, one entry per CDR3 protein. This sample has a few hundred thousand distinct CDR3 sequences, with about 20% found just once. The source material was blood, either unsorted or a sorted T cell fraction (not recorded which). The receptors stem from a male donor with ankylosing spondylitis or in good health (not recorded which).

The rearrangement joins TRBV27 to TRBJ2-7; D remains unclear. V dropped 4 bases and J dropped 3 bases, with 7 bases sitting between them. The CDR3 is made up of 12 amino acids. Germline CDR1 MNHEY, CDR2 SMNVEV (reference sequence). CDR3 nucleotide sequence: TGTGCCAGCAGTTATGACGGCTACGAGCAGTACTTC. Residues: CASSYDGYEQYF.

The chain uses TRBV27 and TRBJ2-1, with D possibly TRBD1 on 6 matching bases. CDR1 MNHEY and CDR2 SMNVEV come from the germline V gene (reference sequence). The V and J ends lost 5 bases and 4 bases respectively, with 18 bases between them. The CDR3 has 16 amino acids. The CDR3 sequence is CASSPNRDNLYNEQFF. The CDR3 DNA is TGTGCCAGCAGTCCGAACCGGGACAATCTTTACAATGAGCAGTTCTTC.

This clonotype was detected only a few times. V and J are TRBV2 and TRBJ2-3; no firm D call. V lost 3 bases, J lost 8 bases, and 12 bases lay in between. Germline V gene lookup returns CDR1 SNHLY and CDR2 FYNNEI. The CDR3 contains 13 residues. The CDR3 reads CASSEWSSFTQYF. CDR3 DNA sequence: TGTGCCAGCAGTGAGTGGTCTAGTTTTACGCAGTATTTT. The variable domain in full, with the rest retrieved from reference TRBV2 and TRBJ2-3, is EPEVTQTPSHQVTQMGQEVILRCVPISNHLYFYWYRQILGQKVEFLVSFYNNEISEKSEIFDDQFSVERPDGSNFTLKIRSTKLEDSAMYFCASSEWSSFTQYFGPGTRLTVL.

The CDR3 region is CASTQKGPETQYF. The CDR3 coding sequence is TGTGCCAGCACACAGAAGGGGCCCGAGACCCAGTACTTC. V and J are TRBV25-1 and TRBJ2-5, with D possibly matching TRBD1 (5 bases). V lost 7 bases and J lost 5, with 14 bases in between. Germline V gene sequence: CDR1 MGHDK, CDR2 SYGVNS. This CDR3 is built from 13 residues.

This clonotype was seen only a few times. This chain uses TRBV19 with TRBJ2-2, with a tentative D call TRBD1 (6 bases). The CDR3 totals 14 residues. Trimming removed 5 bases at V and 5 bases at J, with 12 bases between. CDR1 and CDR2 from the germline V gene are LNHDA and SQIVND (reference sequence). The CDR3 sequence: CASSSTGPTGELFF. Written as DNA, the CDR3 is TGTGCCAGTAGTTCTACAGGGCCTACCGGGGAGCTGTTTTTT.

The chain has TRBV6-2 or TRBV6-3 and TRBJ2-2; TRBD2 matches 11 bases. The length of the CDR3 is 19 residues. Germline V gene data show CDR1 as MNHEY and CDR2 as SVGEGT. Unmatched junction bases numbered 10, after V lost 4 bases and J lost 0 bases. CDR3 amino acids: CASSSSGGSAPANTGELFF. The CDR3 bases are TGTGCCAGCAGTTCTAGCGGGGGGTCGGCTCCAGCGAACACCGGGGAGCTGTTTTTT.

The rearrangement uses TRBV7-2 and TRBJ2-5; 11 positions agree with TRBD2. This CDR3 contains 16 residues. Germline CDR1 is SGHTA and CDR2 is FQGNSA. The V and J ends lost 5 bases and 0 bases, in that order; junction bases with no gene match: 5. The CDR3 sequence is CASSTLAGAHQETQYF. The CDR3 DNA is TGTGCCAGCAGCACACTAGCGGGGGCCCACCAAGAGACCCAGTACTTC.

The J gene is TRBJ1-5, the V gene TRBV27; 11 nucleotides agree with TRBD1. The V and J ends lost 4 bases and 6 bases, in that order; junction bases with no gene match: 5. The germline CDR1 and CDR2 sequences are MNHEY and SMNVEV (reference sequence). The CDR3 contains 15 residues. DNA for the CDR3: TGTGCCAGCAGTTCGATCGGGACAGGGGGTCAGCCCCAGCATTTT. Its protein is CASSSIGTGGQPQHF.

This clonotype was observed many times. CDR3 coding DNA: TGCAGTGCGCCGGGTCCTTACAATGAGCAGTTCTTC. Its translation: CSAPGPYNEQFF. V is TRBV20-1 and J is TRBJ2-1; no clear D. The length of the CDR3 is 12 residues. Germline CDR1 is DFQATT and CDR2 is SNEGSKA (reference sequence). Trimming shortened V by 6 bases and J by 4 bases, and 10 bases separated the two germline ends.

Only a few counts were recorded for this clonotype. This chain links TRBV2 with TRBJ2-3; D gene uncertain. The CDR3 runs to 10 residues. Per germline, CDR1 SNHLY and CDR2 FYNNEI. V lost 8 bases to trimming and J lost 6 bases, with 6 bases between them. The CDR3 DNA reads TGTGCCAGCGATGGGGATACGCAGTATTTT. It encodes CASDGDTQYF.

This clonotype was counted only a few times. The CDR3 DNA reads TGTGCCAGCAGTTTGACTAGCGGGGCCACCTACAATGAGCAGTTCTTC. Translated, it gives CASSLTSGATYNEQFF. The chain uses TRBV12-3 or TRBV12-4 and TRBJ2-1, with TRBD2 identical over 11 bases. The ends lost 3 bases at V and 2 bases at J; junction bases unmatched: 3. The CDR3 loop spans 16 amino acids.

The chain recombines TRBV12-3 or TRBV12-4 with TRBJ1-5; 7 bases line up with TRBD1. With 7 bases clipped from V and 6 bases from J, the junction kept 6 bases outside the gene matches. The CDR3 totals 13 residues. CDR3 amino acids: CASTPGGGQPQHF. In nucleotides, the CDR3 is TGTGCCAGCACCCCAGGGGGGGGTCAGCCCCAGCATTTT.

In its sample, this clonotype was seen many times. V and J are TRBV29-1 and TRBJ2-1; D possibly corresponds to TRBD2 (6 bases). This CDR3 spans 14 amino acids. Germline V gives CDR1 SQVTM, CDR2 ANQGSEA. Between the trimmed V and J ends, which lost 4 bases and 3 bases, there was a span of 13 bases. This CDR3 is CSVGGRGDYNEQFF. CDR3 bases: TGCAGCGTTGGCGGGCGGGGTGACTACAATGAGCAGTTCTTC.

This chain connects TRBV12-3 or TRBV12-4 to TRBJ2-1, with D unclear. The ends were cut back, 5 bases at V and 8 bases at J, with 10 bases in the middle. The CDR3 extends over 12 amino acids. This chain's CDR3 is CASSPAAHEQFF. The CDR3 DNA sequence: TGTGCCAGCAGTCCGGCCGCACATGAGCAGTTCTTC.

The chain combines TRBV20-1 with TRBJ2-7; D not resolved. The germline V and J ends were trimmed by 7 bases and 6 bases, with 13 bases remaining between them. The CDR3 is 11 amino acids. Per the germline V gene, CDR1 is DFQATT and CDR2 is SNEGSKA (reference sequence). In nucleotides, the CDR3 is TGCAGTGTTACCCCGACCCCCGAGCAGTACTTC. This sequence encodes CSVTPTPEQYF.

This clonotype was seen a handful of times. The chain combines TRBV10-3 with TRBJ2-7; a possible D gene is TRBD2 (6 bases). Deletions cut 7 bases from V and 4 bases from J, with 14 bases between. CDR3 size: 13 residues. The germline gives CDR1 ENHRY, CDR2 SYGVKD. This CDR3 reads CAITPGLHYEQYF. CDR3 DNA sequence: TGTGCCATCACCCCGGGACTGCATTACGAGCAGTACTTC.

The rearrangement joins TRBV11-3 to TRBJ2-1; the match to TRBD2 covers 10 bases. After removal of 5 bases from V and 4 bases from J, the junction contained 5 bases not matched to a gene. This CDR3 comprises 15 residues. The germline V gene has CDR1 SGHNT and CDR2 YENEEA. The CDR3 bases are TGTGCCAGCAGCCCTAGCGGGAGAGGATACAATGAGCAGTTCTTC. It yields the protein CASSPSGRGYNEQFF. Using reference TRBV11-3 and TRBJ2-1 for the parts outside the CDR3, the full variable domain is EAGVVQSPRYKIIEKKQPVAFWCNPISGHNTLYWYLQNLGQGPELLIRYENEEAVDDSQLPKDRFSAERLKGVDSTLKIQPAELGDSAVYLCASSPSGRGYNEQFFGPGTRLTVL.

This clonotype showed up just a few times. This rearrangement joins TRBV9 to TRBJ2-5, with D tentatively TRBD1 or TRBD2 (5 bases each). The V gene lost 2 bases and the J gene lost 5 bases, with 13 bases spanning the gap. The CDR3 sequence is 14 residues long. In germline, CDR1 is SGDLS, CDR2 YYNGEE. The CDR3 sequence: CASSVPGARETQYF. The CDR3 DNA follows: TGTGCCAGCAGCGTTCCCGGGGCCAGGGAGACCCAGTACTTC.

V is TRBV9 and J is TRBJ2-5; TRBD1 aligns across 7 bases. This CDR3 spans 15 amino acids. Germline V gene sequence: CDR1 SGDLS, CDR2 YYNGEE. With V trimmed by 4 bases and J by 1 base, 7 bases remained unmatched. The CDR3 DNA reads TGTGCCAGCAGCCTTGGGACAGTACTCCAAGAGACCCAGTACTTC. This gives the protein CASSLGTVLQETQYF.

In this sample, this clonotype turned up a few times. The chain employs TRBV20-1 and TRBJ2-3; D may match TRBD1 or TRBD2 (5 bases each). Trimming shortened V by 3 bases and J by 0 bases, and 13 bases separated the two germline ends. This CDR3 has 15 amino acids. The germline V gene encodes CDR1 DFQATT and CDR2 SNEGSKA (reference sequence). CDR3 residues: CSARGLGDSTDTQYF. The CDR3 DNA is TGCAGTGCTAGGGGGCTGGGGGATAGCACAGATACGCAGTATTTT.

The V call is TRBV12-3 or TRBV12-4, the J call TRBJ2-5; 7 nucleotides align to TRBD1. The CDR3 runs to 15 residues. V was pared by 6 bases and J by 5 bases, with 12 bases of the junction left unmatched. The CDR3 protein is CASRPATGFEETQYF. CDR3 bases: TGTGCCAGCAGACCGGCGACAGGGTTCGAGGAGACCCAGTACTTC.

This chain uses TRBV20-1 with TRBJ1-1; possible D gene TRBD1, 5 bases. Germline V gene data show CDR1 as DFQATT and CDR2 as SNEGSKA (reference sequence). CDR3 size: 14 residues. Trimming stripped 2 bases from V and 1 base from J, with 11 bases between. As DNA, the CDR3 is TGCAGTGCTAGACCCCCAGGGCCGAACACTGAAGCTTTCTTT. As protein: CSARPPGPNTEAFF.

The chain has TRBV9 and TRBJ2-1; D is unresolved. Germline V gene lookup returns CDR1 SGDLS and CDR2 YYNGEE. The length of the CDR3 is 13 residues. The V and J ends lost 0 bases and 7 bases respectively, with 8 bases between them. For the CDR3, the DNA is TGTGCCAGCAGCGTAGTAGCCGGAAATGAGCAGTTCTTC. Residues: CASSVVAGNEQFF. The variable domain in full, with the rest retrieved from reference TRBV9 and TRBJ2-1, is DSGVTQTPKHLITATGQRVTLRCSPRSGDLSVYWYQQSLDQGLQFLIQYYNGEERAKGNILERFSAQQFPDLHSELNLSSLELGDSALYFCASSVVAGNEQFFGPGTRLTVL.

The CDR3 region has the DNA TGCGCCAGCAGCCAACACCCCCAGAGTGAGCAGTTCTTC. As protein: CASSQHPQSEQFF. V is TRBV4-1 and J is TRBJ2-1; no clear D. The CDR3 has 13 residues. V was cut by 2 bases and J by 9 bases, with 11 bases left in between. Germline V gene data show CDR1 as MGHRA and CDR2 as YSYEKL.

V gene TRBV15 combines with J gene TRBJ2-7, with TRBD1 identical over 7 bases. The germline CDR1 and CDR2 sequences are LNHNV and YYDKDF (reference sequence). J lost 1 base, V lost 0 bases, and 3 bases had no gene match. This CDR3 is built from 15 residues. The CDR3 protein is CATSREETGSYEQYF. CDR3 bases: TGTGCCACCAGCAGAGAAGAGACAGGGTCCTACGAGCAGTACTTC.

This clonotype showed up just a few times. With a much larger clone just one base away, this may be a read error. The chain is built from TRBV7-8 and TRBJ2-7; D call uncertain. This CDR3 has 12 residues. In germline, CDR1 is SGHVS, CDR2 FQNEAQ. Trimming removed 6 bases from V and 0 bases from J, with 6 bases in between. For the CDR3, the DNA is TGTGCCAGCAGGTCCAGCTCCTACGAGCAGTACTTC. It yields the protein CASRSSSYEQYF.

The CDR3 sequence: CASSARQGQETQYF. As DNA, the CDR3 is TGTGCCAGCAGCGCCAGACAGGGCCAAGAGACCCAGTACTTC. The rearrangement uses TRBV7-9 and TRBJ2-5; 7 positions match TRBD1. The CDR3 consists of 14 residues. From germline, CDR1 is SEHNR and CDR2 FQNEAQ (reference sequence). The junction had 4 bases not matched to a gene; V was cut back by 5 bases and J by 1 base.

This clonotype turned up a few times. The rearrangement joins TRBV20-1 to TRBJ2-7, with a weak D call TRBD1 (6 bases). Trimming stripped 5 bases from V and 4 bases from J, with 18 bases between. Germline CDR1 reads DFQATT; CDR2 reads SNEGSKA (reference sequence). There are 14 residues in the CDR3. CDR3 residues: CSADDTGQTYEQYF. CDR3 bases: TGCAGTGCTGACGACACTGGACAGACATACGAGCAGTACTTC.